These 22 T cell receptor beta chains came from one sample sequenced in a study of blood T cell repertoires in COVID-19. TCRdb's copy holds only in-frame clones and misses some; the assay was immunoSEQ multiplex PCR. The top ten clones hold more than 25% of a sample with about 120,000 clones, about 87% of them seen once. Source material: peripheral blood. The receptors derive from a woman in her 70s with acute or convalescent COVID-19.

The chain combines TRBV3-1 (or the pseudogene TRBV3-2) with TRBJ2-2; TRBD2 matches at 11 bases. Trimming at V came to 0 bases and at J to 2 bases, leaving 2 bases not matched to a gene. CDR1 is LGHDT, CDR2 YNNKEL, per germline (reference sequence). This CDR3 spans 17 amino acids. The CDR3 loop is CASSQEGLAVNTGELFF. The CDR3 nucleotides are TGTGCCAGCAGCCAAGAGGGACTAGCGGTAAACACCGGGGAGCTGTTTTTT.

The chain uses TRBV7-2 and TRBJ1-2; no clear D gene. Looked up from germline, CDR1 is SGHTA and CDR2 is FQGNSA. The CDR3 loop spans 13 amino acids. With 4 bases removed from V and 4 bases from J, the gap between germline ends came to 10 bases. Here the CDR3 DNA reads TGTGCCAGCAGCTCAATAACAGTCTATGGCTACACCTTC. It specifies CASSSITVYGYTF.

The chain carries TRBV2 and TRBJ1-1; D gene ambiguous. CDR3 length equals 14 residues. V lost 2 bases and J lost 1, with 8 bases in between. Germline assignment: CDR1 SNHLY and CDR2 FYNNEI. CDR3 coding DNA: TGTGCCAGCAGTGAACCGGCAGGGAACACTGAAGCTTTCTTT. As protein: CASSEPAGNTEAFF.

This sequence joins TRBV3-1 (or the pseudogene TRBV3-2) and TRBJ2-4, with 10 bases that match TRBD2. Per germline, CDR1 LGHDT and CDR2 YNNKEL (reference sequence). This CDR3 spans 19 amino acids. With V trimmed by 4 bases and J by 0 bases, 12 bases remained unmatched. The CDR3 DNA sequence: TGTGCCAGCAGCCCGCGGTTGGGTCTAGCGGGGGTAGCCAAAAACATTCAGTACTTC. Protein: CASSPRLGLAGVAKNIQYF.

This chain links TRBV13 with TRBJ2-6, with a possible D match to TRBD2 (6 bases). Germline V CDR1 and CDR2: PRHDT, FYEKMQ (reference sequence). Trimming pared 5 bases from V and 4 bases from J, leaving 12 bases between. This CDR3 region has 15 residues. The CDR3 sequence is CASSRGGTGANVLTF. CDR3 bases: TGTGCCAGCAGCCGCGGAGGGACGGGGGCCAACGTCCTGACTTTC. The full variable domain, in which reference TRBV13 and TRBJ2-6 provide the parts outside the CDR3, is AAGVIQSPRHLIKEKRETATLKCYPIPRHDTVYWYQQGPGQDPQFLISFYEKMQSDKGSIPDRFSAQQFSDYHSELNMSSLELGDSALYFCASSRGGTGANVLTFGAGSRLTVL.

This chain joins TRBV15 and TRBJ1-4, with D maybe TRBD1 (5 bases). Per germline, CDR1 LNHNV and CDR2 YYDKDF (reference sequence). The CDR3 contains 15 residues. The ends were cut back, 0 bases at V and 5 bases at J, with 10 bases in the middle. The DNA for the CDR3 is TGTGCCACCAGCAGAGAGGGGGGTATCAATGAAAAACTGTTTTTT. It translates to CATSREGGINEKLFF. The full variable domain, in which reference TRBV15 and TRBJ1-4 provide the parts outside the CDR3, is DAMVIQNPRYQVTQFGKPVTLSCSQTLNHNVMYWYQQKSSQAPKLLFHYYDKDFNNEADTPDNFQSRRPNTSFCFLDIRSPGLGDTAMYLCATSREGGINEKLFFGSGTQLSVL.

The chain has TRBV3-1 (or the pseudogene TRBV3-2) and TRBJ2-2; 8 bases are a match to TRBD1. The CDR3 extends over 16 amino acids. The germline V gene encodes CDR1 LGHDT and CDR2 YNNKEL (reference sequence). The V segment lost 4 bases and the J segment 1 base; nucleotides outside the gene matches: 5. The CDR3 spells CASSRLGQGNTGELFF. The CDR3, as DNA: TGTGCCAGCAGCCGCCTAGGACAGGGGAACACCGGGGAGCTGTTTTTT.

The rearrangement links TRBV6-5 to TRBJ1-5; a possible D gene is TRBD1 (5 bases). The CDR3 spans 14 residues. The V gene lost 5 bases and the J gene lost 1 base, with 9 bases spanning the gap. Germline V gene data show CDR1 as MNHEY and CDR2 as SVGAGI. The CDR3 sequence is CASSPGESNQPQHF. The CDR3 nucleotides are TGTGCCAGCAGTCCGGGGGAAAGCAATCAGCCCCAGCATTTT.

V usage is TRBV2 and J usage is TRBJ1-5, with 10 bases fitting TRBD1. Germline V gene sequence: CDR1 SNHLY, CDR2 FYNNEI. V shed 8 bases, J shed 5 bases, and the junction held 9 bases outside the gene matches. The CDR3 totals 15 residues. CDR3 loop: CASGPGQGSDQPQHF. The CDR3 bases are TGTGCCAGCGGGCCGGGACAGGGGTCTGATCAGCCCCAGCATTTT.

V and J are TRBV3-1 (or the pseudogene TRBV3-2) and TRBJ1-1, with D possibly matching TRBD1 (6 bases). V was cut by 6 bases and J by 1 base, with 15 bases left in between. This CDR3 contains 15 residues. Germline V CDR1 and CDR2: LGHDT, YNNKEL (reference sequence). The CDR3 here is CASSNGWTANTEAFF. In DNA, the CDR3 is TGTGCCAGCAGTAATGGGTGGACAGCGAACACTGAAGCTTTCTTT.

The rearrangement joins TRBV29-1 to TRBJ1-5; D is unclear. Trimming removed 7 bases at V and 3 bases at J, with 16 bases between. The CDR3 is 14 amino acids. The germline V gene has CDR1 SQVTM and CDR2 ANQGSEA. The CDR3 loop reads CSAWSGQLNQPQHF. In DNA form, the CDR3 reads TGCAGCGCATGGAGTGGCCAGCTCAATCAGCCCCAGCATTTT.

This sequence joins TRBV7-3 and TRBJ1-6, with 11 bases identical to TRBD1. The CDR3 runs 15 residues. Germline V gene data show CDR1 as SGHTA and CDR2 as FQGTGA. J lost 10 bases, V lost 5 bases, and 7 bases had no gene match. This CDR3 reads CASSEGQGGWSPLHF. CDR3 nucleotides: TGTGCCAGCAGCGAGGGACAGGGGGGTTGGTCACCCCTCCACTTT.

This sequence joins TRBV6-5 and TRBJ1-1, with TRBD1 matching 11 bases. The ends lost 5 bases at V and 6 bases at J; junction bases unmatched: 8. This CDR3 region has 15 residues. Germline V gives CDR1 MNHEY, CDR2 SVGAGI. The CDR3 DNA is TGTGCCAGCAGTATATCCGGACAGGGGGCTCCTGAAGCTTTCTTT. Translation gives CASSISGQGAPEAFF.

The chain links TRBV28 to TRBJ1-2; D remains ambiguous. Germline CDR1 is MDHEN and CDR2 is SYDVKM. The V end was cut by 4 bases, the J end by 4 bases, with 10 bases between. The CDR3 is 13 residues long. The CDR3 is CASSSAASYGYTF. For the CDR3, the DNA is TGTGCCAGCAGTTCGGCAGCGTCCTATGGCTACACCTTC.

This rearrangement joins TRBV28 to TRBJ1-5, with D possibly matching TRBD1 (5 bases). V was cut by 8 bases and J by 7 bases, with 18 bases left in between. Germline CDR1 is MDHEN and CDR2 is SYDVKM. This CDR3 has 14 amino acids. The CDR3 is CASCNGGGGQPQHF. For the CDR3, the DNA is TGTGCCAGCTGTAATGGGGGGGGAGGCCAGCCCCAGCATTTT.

Of note for this clone: Other DNA sequences in this specimen translate into the identical CDR3. This chain links TRBV19 with TRBJ1-1; a possible D gene is TRBD1 (6 bases). Trimming removed 2 bases at V and 1 base at J, with 8 bases between. CDR3 size: 14 residues. Germline V gene lookup returns CDR1 LNHDA and CDR2 SQIVND (reference sequence). The CDR3 region has the DNA TGTGCCAGTAGTATACAGGGGACGAACACTGAAGCTTTCTTT. Protein product: CASSIQGTNTEAFF. Based on the CDR3 plus reference TRBV19 and TRBJ1-1, the full variable domain is DGGITQSPKYLFRKEGQNVTLSCEQNLNHDAMYWYRQDPGQGLRLIYYSQIVNDFQKGDIAEGYSVSREKKESFPLTVTSAQKNPTAFYLCASSIQGTNTEAFFGQGTRLTVV.

V and J are TRBV28 and TRBJ1-2, with 9 bases lining up with TRBD1. V shed 4 bases, J shed 4 bases, and the junction held 7 bases outside the gene matches. CDR3 length: 15 residues. Germline V lookup: CDR1 MDHEN, CDR2 SYDVKM. The CDR3 DNA is TGTGCCAGCAGTTCCAGGGACAGGGAACTCTATGGCTACACCTTC. It codes for CASSSRDRELYGYTF.

CDR3 in DNA: TGTGCCAGTAGGAGGAGGACAGGGGAGAATTCACCCCTCCACTTT. Protein: CASRRRTGENSPLHF. The chain employs TRBV19 and TRBJ1-6; 9 nucleotides line up with TRBD1. V lost 6 bases, J lost 7 bases, and 7 bases stayed unmatched. The CDR3 contains 15 residues. The germline CDR1 and CDR2 sequences are LNHDA and SQIVND (reference sequence).

The CDR3 nucleotides read TGTGCCAGCAGCTTGGCGGGTCGCTCCTACGAGCAGTACTTC. Its translation is CASSLAGRSYEQYF. V is TRBV5-4 and J is TRBJ2-7, with D hard to call. Germline-derived CDR1 and CDR2 are SGHNT and YYREEE (reference sequence). This CDR3 is 14 amino acids long. Deletions cut 0 bases from V and 0 bases from J, with 7 bases between.

V usage is TRBV7-9 and J usage is TRBJ2-2; D not certain. The germline V and J ends were trimmed by 4 bases and 0 bases, with 15 bases remaining between them. The CDR3 has 17 amino acids. Germline CDR1 SEHNR, CDR2 FQNEAQ (reference sequence). The CDR3 loop is CASSSRGLHANTGELFF. The CDR3 DNA sequence: TGTGCCAGCAGCTCCCGAGGTTTACACGCGAACACCGGGGAGCTGTTTTTT.

CDR3 sequence reads: CSVNDQGARGYTF. CDR3 DNA sequence: TGCAGCGTTAATGATCAGGGTGCGCGAGGCTACACCTTC. V usage is TRBV29-1 and J usage is TRBJ1-2; weak D call: TRBD1 (5 bases). The CDR3 runs 13 residues. V shed 5 bases and J shed 8 bases, with 18 bases lying between them. Germline assignment: CDR1 SQVTM and CDR2 ANQGSEA.

The V call is TRBV7-9, the J call TRBJ2-3; D is perhaps TRBD1 (6 bases). The CDR3 covers 15 residues. V was trimmed by 1 base and J by 2 bases, leaving 10 bases between them. Germline V CDR1 and CDR2: SEHNR, FQNEAQ (reference sequence). The DNA for the CDR3 is TGTGCCAGCAGCTTAGGGGGGACAAACACAGATACGCAGTATTTT. This sequence encodes CASSLGGTNTDTQYF.